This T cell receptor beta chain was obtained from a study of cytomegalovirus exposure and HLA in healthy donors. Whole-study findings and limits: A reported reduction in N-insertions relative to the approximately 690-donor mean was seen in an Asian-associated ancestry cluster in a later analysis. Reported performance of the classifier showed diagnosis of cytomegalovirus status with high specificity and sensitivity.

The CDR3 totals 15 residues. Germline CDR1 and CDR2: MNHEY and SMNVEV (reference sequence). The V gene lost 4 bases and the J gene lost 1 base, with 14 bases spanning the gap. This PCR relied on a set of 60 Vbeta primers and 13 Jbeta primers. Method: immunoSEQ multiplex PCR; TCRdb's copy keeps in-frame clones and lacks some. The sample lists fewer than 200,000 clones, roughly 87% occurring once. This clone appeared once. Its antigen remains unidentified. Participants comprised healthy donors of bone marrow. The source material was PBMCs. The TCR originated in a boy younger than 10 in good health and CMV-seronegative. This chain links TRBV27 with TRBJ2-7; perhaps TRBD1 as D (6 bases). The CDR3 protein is CASSSRDTTSYEQYF. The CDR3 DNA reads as TGTGCCAGCAGTTCCCGGGACACAACTTCCTACGAGCAGTACTTC.